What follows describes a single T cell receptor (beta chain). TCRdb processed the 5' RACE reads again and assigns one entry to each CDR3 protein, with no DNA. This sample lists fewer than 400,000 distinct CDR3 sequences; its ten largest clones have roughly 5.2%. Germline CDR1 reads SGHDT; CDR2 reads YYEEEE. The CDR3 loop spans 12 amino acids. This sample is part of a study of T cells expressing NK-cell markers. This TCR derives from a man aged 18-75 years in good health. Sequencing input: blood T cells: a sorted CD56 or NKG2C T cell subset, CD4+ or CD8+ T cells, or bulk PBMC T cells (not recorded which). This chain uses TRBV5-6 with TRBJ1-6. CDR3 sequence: CASSLYGSPLHF.